The sequence of this T cell receptor (beta chain) was determined in a study of blood T cell repertoires in COVID-19. Looking at the study overall: Whether acute or convalescent, the COVID-19 samples came from the United States, Italy and Spain.

The CDR3 covers 15 residues. Germline CDR1 reads SGDLS; CDR2 reads YYNGEE. Trimming removed 3 bases from V and 0 bases from J, with 10 bases in between. Under the authors' procedure: Estimated nucleated cell counts came from reference gene primer amplification. The protocol was immunoSEQ multiplex PCR, while the TCRdb copy is restricted to in-frame clones and leaves out a portion. The DNA gave D and trimming, while V, J and clone size come from that table. The sample lists about 140,000 clones, over 75% occurring once. The sequence came from a human donor in a cohort sampled during active COVID-19. V usage is TRBV9 and J usage is TRBJ1-5, with D possibly TRBD1 on 6 matching bases. Sequencing was carried out using peripheral blood. The CDR3 nucleotides are TGTGCCAGCAGCGAGGGGGTTTATAGCAATCAGCCCCAGCATTTT. Translation: CASSEGVYSNQPQHF.